This T cell receptor (beta chain) emerged from a study of beta chain features in type 1 diabetes (dated by TCRdb to between 2018 and 2020). Concerning the study at large: Mean age, gender distribution, total cell number and subset yield were not different between patients and healthy donors. Across all samples, 107,917,701 sorted cells were examined, and cell number per subset correlated strongly with RNA yield. In the study, TCRB repertoires of sorted circulating CD4+ T cell subsets from recently diagnosed type 1 diabetes patients were compared with those of matched healthy donors. Regulatory and stem cell-like memory subsets were obtained from only 8 patients and roughly eight healthy donors, while naive and central memory subsets were obtained from all 30 or so donors. Points the paper makes about the study in general: Because small numbers of individuals were included in the HLA sub-analyses, any influence of HLA type on TCRB rearrangement was left unresolved. Sequencing cDNA rather than genomic DNA could over-represent highly expressing activated cells, although activation and CD3 levels did not differ between groups. PCR might favor shorter templates, but patient and control samples were amplified and corrected together, so any skew would affect both groups equally. Type 1 diabetes patients showed a moderate but significant shortening of TCRB CDR3 length in all four CD4+ subsets. At VDJ recombination sites, type 1 diabetes patients had fewer insertions and more deleted nucleotides, which implies abnormalities in thymic rearrangement. Naive, central memory and regulatory TCRB repertoires appeared more similar among patients than among healthy donors.

The High Capacity cDNA Reverse Transcription Kit was used to reverse transcribe all of the isolated RNA, meaning that expressed TCRB transcripts were what got sequenced. Deep immunoSEQ sequencing was applied to naive, central memory and regulatory T cell samples, giving an average of around 3.8 million total reads per sample. After sorted cells were lysed in RLT buffer, RNA was extracted with DNase-treated RNeasy Micro or Mini kits, with the choice depending on cell number. To prevent cross-contamination, every cell subset was processed on its own, while patient and healthy donor samples were processed together. Using the immunoSEQ multiplex PCR, TCRB sequences were amplified from cDNA into 87-bp fragments spanning the CDR3 region. Sequencing of the amplicons was performed on the Illumina HiSeq platform. Under the source paper's analysis protocol: PCR bias was corrected computationally using synthetic template baselines, and reads within Hamming distance 2 were collapsed, with unmergeable singletons discarded. Reads were aligned against IMGT to assign V, D and J genes, CDR3 length and insertions or deletions at six rearrangement sites. Within each subset, clonotype counts were normalized to sorted cell number, and only after that were true diversity and Gini coefficients computed with the tcR R package. The overlap coefficient, calculated on TCRB nucleotide sequences, was used to measure repertoire sharing. Out-of-frame TCRB sequences from naive cells were analyzed as a proxy for the pre-selection repertoire. Held by TCRdb, this immuneACCESS table contains in-frame sequences only and omits some clones. Under half of the omission traces to an unresolved V gene where checked; the cause of the rest is unknown. V and J calls and clone size follow that table, whereas D and trimming were derived from the DNA. The sample has almost 350,000 clones on record, around 20% of them singletons. The ten largest make up about 0.045% of the sample.

Each donor gave one peripheral blood draw, averaging roughly 120 mL, which was collected into heparinised tubes. Using a panel that included CD45RO, CCR7, CD25, CD127, CD95 and CD27, naive, central memory, regulatory and stem cell-like memory CD4+ T cells were sorted on a BD FACSAria II. Purity was above 95% for every sorted population. PBMCs were separated immediately by Lymphoprep density gradient centrifugation and were stained directly, without being cultured. So that batch effects would be minimized, each experiment stained and sorted samples in pairs, pairing one healthy donor with one patient. About this clone itself: Its antigen remains unidentified. The record has no base qualities; no much larger clone is one base away.

Compared with germline, V lacks 4 bases and J lacks 11 bases; bases without a gene match: 7. The germline V gene sets CDR1 to SQVTM and CDR2 to ANQGSEA. CDR3 length: 12 amino acids, cysteine to phenylalanine. Of all the DNA, just the CDR3 is kept, 36 bases in frame from base 1. The receptor chain draws on TRBV29-1 and TRBJ2-1; TRBD1 matches 8 bases in the middle. The sample consisted of naive CD4+ T cells from blood. The sample's cell subset or site, from its label and the paper: true naive CD4+ T cells. The origin of this receptor is a woman younger than 35 in good health. The CDR3 here reads CSVGQGAFKQFF. The DNA is as follows: TGCAGCGTTGGTCAGGGGGCGTTTAAGCAGTTCTTC.